This TCR beta chain is drawn from a study of cytomegalovirus exposure and HLA in healthy donors. Study background: Earlier results showed approximately 110 million unique TCR beta sequences derived from approximately 170 million T cells.

Comments on this clone: Antigen: not known.

Primers for the PCR totalled 60 Vbeta and 13 Jbeta. Libraries were prepared by immunoSEQ multiplex PCR; TCRdb keeps only in-frame clonotypes and omits some of them. The sample holds some 170,000 clones, roughly 80% seen once. Study-wide points: 16,951 TCR beta sequences were associated with HLA alleles at 0.05 false discovery rate in a later analysis.

This clonotype was obtained from a woman aged 45-59 years in good health and CMV-seronegative. The source material was PBMCs.

Written as DNA, the CDR3 is TGTGCCAGCAGCTTAGAACGGGGGGCAAAAGATACGCAGTATTTT. Amino acids: CASSLERGAKDTQYF. The chain employs TRBV7-3 and TRBJ2-3; maybe TRBD2 (7 bases). The V gene's germline CDR1 is SGHTA and CDR2 FQGTGA. Trimming left V 2 bases short and J 5 bases short, with 14 bases between. The CDR3 contains 15 residues.